This entry describes one T cell receptor (beta chain). The antigen is not known. This record comes from a study of OX40 agonist ivuxolimab in advanced cancers. Study-wide results and limits: On average, CD8+ T cells showed a greater number of expanded clones than CD4+.

Generated by immunoSEQ multiplex PCR, the TCRdb table keeps only in-frame clones and is missing some. The table records around 70,000 clones, 80% to 85% of them present only once. This CDR3 has 16 residues. V shed 1 base and J 4 bases; nucleotides not matched to a gene: 6. Germline loops: CDR1 SGHTA, CDR2 FQGTGA. This receptor was identified in an adult with an advanced solid tumor such as melanoma, head and neck, liver or kidney cancer. The chain employs TRBV7-3 and TRBJ2-3, with TRBD1 matching over 9 bases. The sample consisted of CD4+ or CD8+ T cells sorted from blood, taken in a trial of the OX40 agonist ivuxolimab. The CDR3 bases are TGTGCCAGCAGCTTAATGGCAACAGGGGGCGCAGATACGCAGTATTTT. It yields the protein CASSLMATGGADTQYF.